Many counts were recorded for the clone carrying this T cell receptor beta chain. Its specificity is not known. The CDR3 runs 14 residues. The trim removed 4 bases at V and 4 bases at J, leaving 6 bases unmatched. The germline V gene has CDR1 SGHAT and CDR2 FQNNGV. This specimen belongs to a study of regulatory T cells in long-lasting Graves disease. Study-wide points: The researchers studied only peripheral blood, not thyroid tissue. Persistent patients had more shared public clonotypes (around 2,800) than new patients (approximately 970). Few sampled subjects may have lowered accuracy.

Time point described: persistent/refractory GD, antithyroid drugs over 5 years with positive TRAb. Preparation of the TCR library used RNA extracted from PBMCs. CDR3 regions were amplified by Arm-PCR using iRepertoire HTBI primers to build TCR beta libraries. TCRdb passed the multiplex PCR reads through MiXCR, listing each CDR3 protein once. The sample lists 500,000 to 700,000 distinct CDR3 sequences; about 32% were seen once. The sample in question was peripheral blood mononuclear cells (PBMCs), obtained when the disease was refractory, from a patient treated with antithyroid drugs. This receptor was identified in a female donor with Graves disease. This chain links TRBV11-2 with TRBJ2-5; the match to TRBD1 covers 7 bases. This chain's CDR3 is CASSSGTAAETQYF. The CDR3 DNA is TGTGCCAGCAGCTCCGGGACAGCCGCAGAGACCCAGTACTTC.